The T cell receptor (beta chain) described here comes from a study of tumor-infiltrating lymphocytes in primary liver carcinoma. Study background: Patients were men and women aged 30 to 69 years. Tumors were stage T1-T3 N0M0, roughly 4.2 to 11 cm across.

This clonotype was counted at least ten times. V trimming: 8 bases; J trimming: 7 bases; junction bases outside the gene matches: 12. The CDR3 runs 15 residues. CDR1 is ENHRY, CDR2 SYGVKD, per germline. The tissue used was unsorted bulk material of roughly 17-33 mg. RNA and DNA were co-extracted from it with the AllPrep DNA/RNA mini kit. Patients' primary liver carcinoma was surgically resected. Each tumor sample had over 75% viable tumor cells. From roughly 470 ng total RNA, TCR beta cDNA was generated with a primer in the constant region. It was through three nested multiplex PCR rounds of slightly modified ARM-PCR that TCR beta libraries arose. Both of the initial two PCR rounds ran for about 11 cycles and employed TRBV1-TRBV30 forward primers alongside a C-beta reverse primer. TCRdb recomputed calls from the multiplex PCR reads with MiXCR, one row per CDR3 protein. The data show 30,000 to 35,000 distinct CDR3 sequences, with about 82% seen just once and 36% held by the top ten.

The sequence was collected from a man aged 40-55 years with primary liver carcinoma and hepatitis B virus infection. The chain employs TRBV10-3 and TRBJ2-2, with TRBD2 identical over 8 bases. Sequenced input: liver tumor tissue from sampling region 5. The subset: tumor region T5, tumor centre. The DNA for the CDR3 is TGTGCCATCCAGAGTAGCGGGGCTCGGAACGGGGAGCTGTTTTTT. Amino acid sequence: CAIQSSGARNGELFF.